A selection of T cell receptor beta chains follows, all from one sample in a study of blood T cell repertoires in COVID-19. Repertoires were generated with immunoSEQ multiplex PCR, while TCRdb's copy carries only in-frame clones and drops some. The profile covers 140,000 or so clones, with 75% to 90% appearing a single time and 3% to 4.5% taken by the ten largest. Sequencing used peripheral blood. The origin of the receptors is a man between 65 and 85 years old who had recovered from COVID-19. Each CDR3 is given with its conserved first and last residue.

TRBJ2-5 | TRBV7-2 | CASSPRAGTVQETQYF
TRBJ2-7 | TRBV29-1 | CSVEDGRGNEQYF
TRBJ2-7 | TRBV4-1 | CASSQDGQYYEQYF
TRBJ1-2 | TRBV27 | CASTPGGRSYGYTF
TRBJ2-1 | TRBV24-1 | CATSASGSSYNEQFF
TRBJ2-7 | TRBV27 | CASSLLGGIGNSYEQYF
TRBJ2-1 | TRBV7-2 | CASSLRWSGRAPNEQFF
TRBJ2-5 | TRBV10-3 | CAISELDGAGETQYF
TRBJ1-3 | TRBV7-6 | CASSLGAPSGNTIYF
TRBJ1-4 | TRBV10-2 | CASSEREANEKLFF
TRBJ1-2 | TRBV2 | CASSAADFGYTF
TRBJ1-5 | TRBV19 | CASSIYPGGNQPQHF
TRBJ2-1 | TRBV7-2 | CASSRVSAGADEQFF
TRBJ2-5 | TRBV19 | CASSVGETQYF
TRBJ2-7 | TRBV18 | CASSPLGTSGVEQYF
TRBJ2-5 | TRBV5-1 | CASSLEGGKGETQYF
TRBJ1-1 | TRBV20-1 | CSASNRAEAFF
TRBJ1-3 | TRBV30 | CAWSAGTGDIYF
TRBJ1-5 | TRBV5-1 | CASSLGGHANQPQHF
TRBJ2-1 | TRBV27 | CASSLSGLAGFGEQFF
TRBJ2-7 | TRBV7-8 | CASSTEGPGLDYEQYF
TRBJ2-7 | TRBV7-2 | CASSLTSAGWDEQYF
TRBJ2-7 | TRBV5-1 | CASSQGQGRGEQYF
TRBJ2-7 | TRBV4-1 | CASSQVSSYEQYF
TRBJ2-7 | TRBV5-1 | CASSLAGVSRNEQYF
TRBJ2-2 | TRBV5-1 | CASSSGLDGSGELFF
TRBJ1-1 | TRBV19 | CASSMPIVRTWNTEAFF
TRBJ2-4 | TRBV7-2 | CASSRGMGNIQYF
TRBJ2-5 | TRBV27 | CASTVPEVAEERDTQYF
TRBJ1-2 | TRBV7-9 | CASSLRDRGSWNYGYTF
TRBJ2-7 | TRBV20-1 | CSAGGGTSGRYEQYF
TRBJ2-7 | TRBV5-1 | CASSWGTGTSYEQYF
TRBJ1-2 | TRBV6-2/TRBV6-3 | CASSYGAKGGYGYTF
TRBJ2-3 | TRBV19 | CASSPGTGESTDTQYF
TRBJ2-3 | TRBV11-2 | CASSRGGLSDTQYF
TRBJ1-1 | TRBV6-5 | CASKLRTGPGTEAFF
TRBJ1-6 | TRBV19 | CASSLPGYNSPLHF